The clone carrying this TCR beta chain was found a few times. The antigen remains unidentified. Profiling relied on immunoSEQ multiplex PCR, and the TCRdb table lists in-frame clones only, not all of them. The table records about 96,000 clones, less than 95% of them present only once. This sample was included in a study of OX40 agonist ivuxolimab in advanced cancers. Study-level results: Part of the nonresponder group also had normalized T-cell clonal expansion that was low. Dosing at 0.1 to 3.0 mg/kg was accompanied by clonal expansion of CD4+ and CD8+ blood T cells by week 6. The investigators did not determine what antigen specificity the expanded peripheral T cells had.

The V gene's germline CDR1 is SGHTA and CDR2 FQGNSA. CDR3 size: 13 residues. V lost 1 base to trimming and J lost 6 bases, with 8 bases between them. The sample was CD4+ or CD8+ T cells sorted from blood, taken in a trial of the OX40 agonist ivuxolimab. The clonotype comes from an adult with an advanced solid tumor such as melanoma, head and neck, liver or kidney cancer. The chain joins TRBV7-2 to TRBJ2-3; possible D gene TRBD2, 6 bases. This CDR3 is CASSLGGTDTQYF. CDR3 coding DNA: TGTGCCAGCAGCTTAGGGGGGACTGATACGCAGTATTTT.